The 24 T cell receptor beta chains below come from one sample, sequenced in a study of PD-L1 blockade in urothelial cancer. Assay used: immunoSEQ multiplex PCR; TCRdb lists only in-frame clones, some missing. Counted here are tens of thousands of clones, 81% occurring once; the ten biggest clones make up 3% to 4%. Time point reported: pretreatment peripheral blood. The sequenced sample was PBMCs, obtained around atezolizumab (anti-PD-L1) treatment. The receptors derive from a man between 65 and 80 years old with urothelial cancer.

Here the CDR3 DNA reads TGTGCCTTCAGCCCGCCAGGCTCGGGGTTGGATACGCAGTATTTT. Translating gives CAFSPPGSGLDTQYF. The chain is built from TRBV30 and TRBJ2-3; D might be TRBD2 (5 bases). Trimming cost V 7 bases and J 6 bases, with 23 bases left between them. The CDR3 is 15 amino acids. Germline loops: CDR1 GTSNPN, CDR2 SVGIG (reference sequence).

In this sample, this clone turned up a few times. The V and J genes are TRBV4-1 and TRBJ2-1; TRBD1 matches at 7 bases. Germline V gives CDR1 MGHRA, CDR2 YSYEKL. J gave up 1 base and V 3 bases, and 9 bases lay outside the gene matches. CDR3 size: 17 residues. CDR3: CASSHPVDRESYNEQFF. The CDR3 DNA sequence: TGCGCCAGCAGCCACCCCGTTGACAGGGAGTCCTACAATGAGCAGTTCTTC.

This rearrangement joins TRBV5-1 to TRBJ2-7; 9 bases fit TRBD2. Per the germline V gene, CDR1 is SGHRS and CDR2 is YFSETQ. The V and J ends lost 2 bases and 2 bases, in that order; junction bases with no gene match: 5. The CDR3 sequence is 15 residues long. DNA of the CDR3: TGCGCCAGCAGCTTAGATAGCGGGAGCCCCTACGAGCAGTACTTC. Encoded protein: CASSLDSGSPYEQYF.

This clone was seen more than once but under ten times. The chain carries TRBV30 and TRBJ2-6; TRBD2 agrees at 7 bases. The CDR3 is made up of 16 amino acids. Germline CDR1 and CDR2: GTSNPN and SVGIG (reference sequence). V lost 8 bases, J lost 0 bases, and 10 bases stayed unmatched. The CDR3 DNA reads as TGTGCCCTGGGAGGGTTTCGTCGCTCTGGGGCCAACGTCCTGACTTTC. It yields the protein CALGGFRRSGANVLTF.

J is TRBJ1-3 and V is TRBV30; D is undetermined. Trimming removed 2 bases from V and 2 bases from J, with 10 bases in between. The length of the CDR3 is 14 residues. The germline V gene has CDR1 GTSNPN and CDR2 SVGIG (reference sequence). The CDR3 sequence: CAWSPGSTGNTIYF. In DNA form, the CDR3 reads TGTGCCTGGAGTCCGGGTTCGACTGGAAACACCATATATTTT.

This clone was detected once. The chain uses TRBV5-1 and TRBJ2-2; D gene ambiguous. This CDR3 is 13 amino acids long. Trimming cost V 5 bases and J 6 bases, with 11 bases left between them. Germline assignment: CDR1 SGHRS and CDR2 YFSETQ. CDR3 in amino acids: CASSESAPGELFF. In DNA, the CDR3 is TGCGCCAGCAGTGAGTCCGCGCCCGGGGAGCTGTTTTTT. Based on the CDR3 plus reference TRBV5-1 and TRBJ2-2, the full variable domain is KAGVTQTPRYLIKTRGQQVTLSCSPISGHRSVSWYQQTPGQGLQFLFEYFSETQRNKGNFPGRFSGRQFSNSRSEMNVSTLELGDSALYLCASSESAPGELFFGEGSRLTVL.

This clone was counted only a few times. Other DNA sequences from this sample encode an identical CDR3 as well. This chain uses TRBV5-1 with TRBJ2-5; possibly TRBD1 for D (6 bases). Trimming left V 0 bases short and J 2 bases short, with 8 bases between. The CDR3 length is 14 residues. CDR1 and CDR2 from the germline V gene are SGHRS and YFSETQ. The CDR3 DNA sequence: TGCGCCAGCAGCTTGGGCAGGGGTCAAGAGACCCAGTACTTC. Residues: CASSLGRGQETQYF.

This chain joins TRBV30 and TRBJ2-3; D ambiguous. CDR1 and CDR2 from the germline V gene are GTSNPN and SVGIG (reference sequence). Trimming cost V 0 bases and J 4 bases, with 2 bases left between them. The CDR3 has 11 amino acids. CDR3 in DNA: TGTGCCTGGAGTGTCTCAGATACGCAGTATTTT. Amino acids: CAWSVSDTQYF.

The chain is built from TRBV4-1 and TRBJ2-1, with TRBD2 matching over 13 bases. Germline CDR1 MGHRA, CDR2 YSYEKL. The CDR3 consists of 16 residues. Trimming took 4 bases from V and 4 from J; bases not matched to a gene: 4. The CDR3 protein is CASSRPGLAGYNEQFF. The DNA of the CDR3 is TGCGCCAGCAGCCGCCCGGGACTAGCGGGATACAATGAGCAGTTCTTC.

The chain combines TRBV4-2 with TRBJ1-4; weak D call: TRBD1 (5 bases). Germline V gene sequence: CDR1 LGHNA, CDR2 YNFKEQ. The CDR3 runs to 17 residues. V shed 0 bases and J shed 1 base, with 12 bases lying between them. CDR3 amino acids: CASSQEAGPVTNEKLFF. In DNA, the CDR3 is TGTGCCAGCAGCCAAGAAGCGGGGCCGGTAACTAATGAAAAACTGTTTTTT.

The table lists this clone with a few counts. The V call is TRBV6-1, the J call TRBJ1-2; D unresolved. V lost 4 bases and J lost 3, with 12 bases in between. The germline V gene has CDR1 MNHNS and CDR2 SASEGT. This CDR3 is 14 amino acids long. The CDR3 spells CASSVGPRDYGYTF. The CDR3 nucleotides read TGTGCCAGCAGTGTAGGTCCCCGGGACTATGGCTACACCTTC.

With respect to this clone: Other DNA variants within this sample encode the same CDR3. The V gene is TRBV28, the J gene TRBJ1-2; 8 bases are shared with TRBD1. The germline V gene has CDR1 MDHEN and CDR2 SYDVKM. The CDR3 consists of 14 residues. With V trimmed by 6 bases and J by 1 base, 4 bases remained unmatched. DNA for the CDR3: TGTGCCAGCAGCACAGGGGGTGATAACTATGGCTACACCTTC. Translation: CASSTGGDNYGYTF.

V is TRBV7-2 and J is TRBJ2-2; a possible D gene is TRBD1 (5 bases). This CDR3 is built from 13 residues. The ends were cut back, 0 bases at V and 7 bases at J, with 6 bases in the middle. The V gene's germline CDR1 is SGHTA and CDR2 FQGNSA. The CDR3 region is CASSLATDGELFF. CDR3 in DNA: TGTGCCAGCAGCTTAGCGACAGACGGGGAGCTGTTTTTT.

V is TRBV5-1 and J is TRBJ2-4, with D unclear. The germline V and J ends were trimmed by 2 bases and 1 base, with 16 bases remaining between them. Germline assignment: CDR1 SGHRS and CDR2 YFSETQ. The CDR3 sequence is 17 residues long. CDR3 residues: CASSFYPILGAKNIQYF. Here the CDR3 DNA reads TGCGCCAGCAGCTTTTACCCCATTCTTGGCGCCAAAAACATTCAGTACTTC.

This clone was seen a handful of times. This chain links TRBV11-3 with TRBJ2-3, with 9 bases aligning to TRBD1. V gave up 5 bases and J gave up 4 bases; unmatched junction bases: 4. CDR3 length: 14 amino acids. The germline CDR1 and CDR2 sequences are SGHNT and YENEEA. The CDR3 here is CASSPWTGADTQYF. As DNA, the CDR3 is TGTGCCAGCAGCCCCTGGACAGGGGCAGATACGCAGTATTTT.

This chain links TRBV7-2 with TRBJ1-5; D possibly corresponds to TRBD1 (5 bases). The CDR3 length is 13 residues. The germline V gene has CDR1 SGHTA and CDR2 FQGNSA. Trimming stripped 3 bases from V and 4 bases from J, with 7 bases between. The CDR3 region is CASSLTVNQPQHF. CDR3 sequence (DNA): TGTGCCAGCAGCTTGACAGTTAATCAGCCCCAGCATTTT.

V gene TRBV10-1 combines with J gene TRBJ2-1; 7 bases align to TRBD1. CDR1 WNHNN and CDR2 SYGVQD come from the germline V gene (reference sequence). The CDR3 runs to 16 residues. V lost 8 bases to trimming and J lost 5 bases; unmatched junction nucleotides: 15. CDR3 residues: CASSRDSSRRDNEQFF. The CDR3 DNA reads TGCGCCAGCTCCCGGGACAGTTCACGAAGAGACAATGAGCAGTTCTTC.

This clone was seen once. CDR3 DNA sequence: TGTGCCAGCAGCTTAGGTCCTAGCGGGAGCACAGATACGCAGTATTTT. Its translation is CASSLGPSGSTDTQYF. The chain employs TRBV7-6 and TRBJ2-3, with 8 positions matching TRBD2. CDR1 is SGHVS, CDR2 FNYEAQ, per germline. V lost 1 base, J lost 0 bases, and 3 bases stayed unmatched. The CDR3 runs 16 residues.

This sequence joins TRBV30 and TRBJ1-1; weak D call: TRBD1 (6 bases). The V gene's germline CDR1 is GTSNPN and CDR2 SVGIG (reference sequence). The CDR3 totals 14 residues. The CDR3 sequence is CARGRGGRNTEAFF. In DNA, the CDR3 is TGTGCTCGAGGGCGTGGGGGCCGGAACACTGAAGCTTTCTTT.

The chain uses TRBV5-4 and TRBJ1-2; no definite D call. From germline, CDR1 is SGHNT and CDR2 YYREEE (reference sequence). V lost 3 bases, J lost 1 base, and 10 bases lay in between. This CDR3 is built from 14 residues. CDR3 amino acids: CASSSKTGNYGYTF. CDR3 DNA: TGTGCCAGCAGCTCAAAGACGGGTAACTATGGCTACACCTTC.

The chain uses TRBV6-1 and TRBJ2-7; TRBD2 aligns across 8 bases. The V segment lost 4 bases and the J segment 6 bases; nucleotides outside the gene matches: 8. This CDR3 spans 14 amino acids. CDR1 MNHNS and CDR2 SASEGT come from the germline V gene. The CDR3 bases are TGTGCCAGCAGTGTGGAGCGGGGGAGCGCCGAGCAGTACTTC. It specifies CASSVERGSAEQYF.

The gene calls are TRBV19 and TRBJ2-7; D is ambiguous. Germline V CDR1 and CDR2: LNHDA, SQIVND (reference sequence). This CDR3 contains 11 residues. Trimming removed 7 bases from V and 9 bases from J, with 13 bases in between. The CDR3 sequence is CASIGPLGQYF. As DNA, the CDR3 is TGTGCCAGTATTGGGCCCCTTGGGCAGTACTTC.

This clone was detected only a few times. The V call is TRBV7-2, the J call TRBJ2-7, with 7 bases aligning to TRBD1. CDR1 is SGHTA and CDR2 is FQGNSA in the germline V gene. V lost 4 bases and J lost 3; bases outside the gene matches: 15. The CDR3 runs to 17 residues. CDR3 sequence (DNA): TGTGCCAGCAGCTCCAAACTCCATCGGACAGGAGACTACGAGCAGTACTTC. It translates to CASSSKLHRTGDYEQYF.

The rearrangement links TRBV19 to TRBJ2-3; 8 bases line up with TRBD2. V lost 5 bases, J lost 4 bases, and 5 bases stayed unmatched. This CDR3 has 14 amino acids. Germline values: CDR1 LNHDA, CDR2 SQIVND (reference sequence). The CDR3 is CASSGLAGSDTQYF. The CDR3, as DNA: TGTGCCAGTAGTGGACTAGCCGGTTCAGATACGCAGTATTTT.